This record covers a single T cell receptor beta chain. Antigen unknown. The run depth of the assay was deep. Only in-frame clones appear in the TCRdb table, and some are missing; sequencing was by immunoSEQ multiplex PCR. The sample records 950,000 to 1,300,000 clones, 65% to 80% being singletons. The sample originates from a study of shared clonotypes between healthy human individuals. Study outcomes and limitations: Naive CD4 clonotypes overlapped across a handful of donors at approximately 5.3%.

The CDR3 contains 14 residues. Looked up from germline, CDR1 is KGHSH and CDR2 is LQKENI. Trimming removed 2 bases at V and 8 bases at J, with 15 bases between. This sequence joins TRBV18 and TRBJ1-1, with D unclear. The sample was memory CD4+ T cells sorted from blood. Noted subset: CD45RA-negative fraction. This receptor was identified in a man aged 18 to 29 in good health. This CDR3 is CASSPSPASGEAFF. The DNA of the CDR3 is TGTGCCAGCTCACCATCCCCCGCGTCAGGAGAAGCTTTCTTT.